These T cell receptor beta chains were read from a single sample in a study of blood T cells in healthy people across ages. TCRdb re-derived calls from the 5' RACE reads in MiXCR, one entry per CDR3 protein. The repertoire holds 1.5 million to 1.8 million distinct CDR3 sequences, with 40% to 45% as singletons. The sequenced sample consisted of blood. These receptors were collected from a woman aged 18-29 years in good health. CDR3s include the opening cysteine and the closing phenylalanine or tryptophan. Each record gives: J gene, D gene, clone size, V gene, CDR3 protein, CDR3 DNA. D genes are given only for firm matches. Size tells how often a clone was seen (once, few, many) or the class of an expanded clone, and some rows leave it out.

TRBJ1-5,-,-,TRBV4-3,CASSQRPREGLQHF,TGCGCCAGCAGCCAGAGACCGAGAGAGGGACTCCAGCATTTT
TRBJ1-2,-,-,TRBV29-1,CSTSQGKGDYGCTF,-
TRBJ1-6,-,few,TRBV2,CASSPGAASSPLHF,TGTGCCAGCAGCCCGGGGGCAGCTTCCTCACCCCTCCACTTT
TRBJ2-1,-,-,TRBV12-3/TRBV12-4,CASSHSNKNHNEQFF,TGTGCCAGCAGTCACAGCAACAAAAACCACAATGAGCAGTTCTTC
TRBJ1-5,-,-,TRBV6-2/TRBV6-3,CASSRTPQPQHF,TGTGCCAGCAGCCGTACCCCTCAGCCCCAGCATTTT
TRBJ2-1,TRBD1,few,TRBV7-9,CASSPPGQSYNEQFF,TGTGCCAGCAGCCCTCCGGGACAGAGCTACAATGAGCAGTTCTTC
TRBJ2-7,-,few,TRBV27,CASSLSGQFSYEQYF,TGTGCCAGCAGTTTATCCGGACAGTTTTCCTACGAGCAGTACTTC
TRBJ2-1,TRBD2,few,TRBV5-1,CASRNTGLALNNEQFF,TGCGCCAGCAGGAATACTGGACTAGCGCTTAACAATGAGCAGTTCTTC
TRBJ2-7,TRBD1,-,TRBV10-3,CAISEDRGPYEQYF,TGTGCCATCAGTGAAGACAGGGGGCCCTACGAGCAGTACTTC
TRBJ2-1,-,few,TRBV5-6,CASTPLGGYNEQFF,TGTGCCAGCACCCCGTTAGGCGGCTACAATGAGCAGTTCTTC
TRBJ2-5,-,-,TRBV4-3,CASSQEDGARLTQYF,TGCGCCAGCAGCCAGGAGGACGGAGCTCGTTTGACCCAGTACTTC
TRBJ2-3,-,-,TRBV5-1,CASSRTVGPGTATQYF,TGCGCCAGCAGCAGGACAGTCGGGCCCGGCACAGCTACGCAGTATTTT
TRBJ1-4,TRBD1,few,TRBV4-3,CASSQRPTGYNEKLFF,TGCGCCAGCAGCCAGCGACCGACAGGGTATAATGAAAAACTGTTTTTT
TRBJ2-3,TRBD2,-,TRBV4-1,CASSHAPHSGVTDTQYF,TGCGCCAGCAGCCACGCCCCCCATAGCGGGGTCACAGATACGCAGTATTTT
TRBJ1-1,-,-,TRBV3-1,CASSQGGGEAFF,TGTGCCAGCAGCCAAGGAGGGGGTGAAGCTTTCTTT
TRBJ2-3,TRBD2,-,TRBV27,CASSRLYSGGASDTQYF,TGTGCCAGCAGTCGCCTCTACAGCGGGGGGGCATCAGATACGCAGTATTTT
TRBJ2-7,-,many,TRBV12-3/TRBV12-4,CASSFRDEQYF,TGTGCCAGCAGCTTTAGGGACGAGCAGTACTTC
TRBJ1-2,-,-,TRBV30,CAWSGIYYGYTF,TGTGCCTGGAGCGGGATCTACTATGGCTACACCTTC